The 16 T cell receptor beta chains below all came from one sample that was sequenced in a study of cytomegalovirus exposure and HLA in healthy donors (dated by TCRdb to 2016 to 2017). Preparation of the library involved the immunoSEQ multiplex PCR assay. For the multiplex PCR, a mixture combining 60 forward primers for TCR Vbeta segments and 13 reverse primers for TCR Jbeta segments was used. As stored in TCRdb, this immuneACCESS dataset retains in-frame rearrangements with V and J assigned. A fraction of the clones does not appear; measured against another copy, unresolved V genes explain less than half of the discrepancy, and the remainder lacks a known reason. Here the sample has 130,000 or so clones; less than 80% occur a single time. Approximately 6.3% of the sample comes from the top ten. The sample comprised PBMCs. All receptors derive from a man aged 40-49 years in good health and CMV-seropositive.

J is TRBJ2-7 and V is TRBV5-6; maybe TRBD2 (6 bases). Germline loops: CDR1 SGHDT, CDR2 YYEEEE. Trimming cost V 0 bases and J 3 bases, with 10 bases left between them. The CDR3 runs 14 residues. CDR3 sequence: CASSLGEEDYEQYF. CDR3 sequence (DNA): TGTGCCAGCAGCTTGGGGGAGGAGGACTACGAGCAGTACTTC.

This clone was counted a single time. This chain joins TRBV2 and TRBJ2-7; 8 nucleotides agree with TRBD1. CDR3 size: 14 residues. V lost 8 bases and J lost 2; bases outside the gene matches: 8. The germline CDR1 and CDR2 sequences are SNHLY and FYNNEI. The chain's CDR3 is CASYRGVLPYEQYF. CDR3 DNA: TGTGCCAGCTACAGGGGGGTCCTCCCCTACGAGCAGTACTTC.

As DNA, the CDR3 is TGTGCCAGCAGTCCACAGGGACCTTGGGGTACTGAAGCTTTCTTT. Its translation: CASSPQGPWGTEAFF. The chain recombines TRBV28 with TRBJ1-1; TRBD1 might be the D (6 bases). The CDR3 loop spans 15 amino acids. Germline loops: CDR1 MDHEN, CDR2 SYDVKM. The V and J ends lost 5 bases and 5 bases respectively, with 18 bases between them.

The rearrangement links TRBV19 to TRBJ1-4; TRBD1 aligns across 11 bases. With 3 bases clipped from V and 0 bases from J, the junction kept 6 bases outside the gene matches. The CDR3 consists of 18 residues. Germline CDR1 LNHDA, CDR2 SQIVND (reference sequence). In nucleotides, the CDR3 is TGTGCCAGTAGTATCTACGGACAGGGGGCCGCAACTAATGAAAAACTGTTTTTT. As protein: CASSIYGQGAATNEKLFF.

Only a few counts were recorded for this clone. The CDR3 DNA reads as TGTGCCAGCAGCCCTAGCTCCTACGAGCAGTACTTC. As protein: CASSPSSYEQYF. The chain has TRBV7-8 and TRBJ2-7, with D unresolved. The CDR3 sequence is 12 residues long. Germline CDR1 is SGHVS and CDR2 is FQNEAQ. Trimming removed 5 bases at V and 0 bases at J, with 5 bases between.

This clone showed up just a few times. The chain recombines TRBV10-3 with TRBJ1-5; TRBD1 matches at 8 bases. V shed 10 bases and J 5 bases; nucleotides not matched to a gene: 7. CDR1 ENHRY and CDR2 SYGVKD come from the germline V gene. The CDR3 is made up of 13 amino acids. CDR3 sequence: CATSDRVDQPQHF. CDR3 nucleotides: TGTGCCACCTCGGACAGGGTGGATCAGCCCCAGCATTTT.

A few counts support this clone. CDR3 sequence (DNA): TGTGCCAGCAGCACGAGCTCCTACGAGCAGTACTTC. Its translation is CASSTSSYEQYF. V gene TRBV7-9 combines with J gene TRBJ2-7; no clear D. The CDR3 extends over 12 amino acids. Trimming took 5 bases from V and 0 from J, leaving 5 bases between them. Germline V lookup: CDR1 SEHNR, CDR2 FQNEAQ (reference sequence).

The genes are TRBV7-9 and TRBJ2-5; D is unresolved. Germline assignment: CDR1 SEHNR and CDR2 FQNEAQ (reference sequence). Trimming took 3 bases from V and 4 from J, leaving 12 bases between them. There are 14 residues in the CDR3. CDR3 region: CASSLLQPGETQYF. The DNA of the CDR3 is TGTGCCAGCAGCTTGCTCCAACCCGGAGAGACCCAGTACTTC.

CDR3 sequence reads: CASRPRQGSSEQYF. The CDR3 bases are TGTGCCAGCAGACCTCGACAGGGTTCATCCGAGCAGTACTTC. The rearrangement links TRBV28 to TRBJ2-7; TRBD1 matches 7 bases. Germline lookup yields CDR1 MDHEN and CDR2 SYDVKM. The J segment lost 6 bases and the V segment lost 6 bases, leaving 11 bases of the junction unmatched. The CDR3 sequence is 14 residues long.

This clone was observed once. For the CDR3, the DNA is TGCAGCGTTTTAGGGAGACTGGGCAATGAGCAGTTCTTC. Residues: CSVLGRLGNEQFF. The chain links TRBV29-1 to TRBJ2-1; tentative D call: TRBD2 (5 bases). Trimming took off 5 bases at V and 6 bases at J, with 14 bases between the two ends. This CDR3 has 13 amino acids. Germline CDR1 SQVTM, CDR2 ANQGSEA.

In nucleotides, the CDR3 is TGCGCCAGCAGTGATGGAGTCGAACAGTTCTTC. It encodes CASSDGVEQFF. The rearrangement uses TRBV10-1 and TRBJ2-1; D is undetermined. This CDR3 is built from 11 residues. Germline V gene data show CDR1 as WNHNN and CDR2 as SYGVQD (reference sequence). V lost 3 bases to trimming and J lost 13 bases, with 10 bases between them.

This sequence joins TRBV6-1 and TRBJ1-1, with a tentative D call TRBD1 (6 bases). Deletions cut 3 bases from V and 4 bases from J, with 12 bases between. CDR1 and CDR2 (germline): MNHNS, SASEGT. This CDR3 spans 14 amino acids. The CDR3 DNA follows: TGTGCCAGCAGTGATGGACAGACGAGCACTGAAGCTTTCTTT. Residues: CASSDGQTSTEAFF.

The chain joins TRBV6-5 to TRBJ1-2; tentatively, D is TRBD1 (6 bases). Germline CDR1 MNHEY, CDR2 SVGAGI. The CDR3 consists of 14 residues. Between the trimmed V and J ends, which lost 6 bases and 7 bases, there was a span of 18 bases. CDR3 loop: CASRGRDQGRGYTF. In nucleotides, the CDR3 is TGTGCCAGCAGGGGACGGGACCAGGGGCGTGGCTACACCTTC.

J is TRBJ2-7 and V is TRBV28, with 7 bases matching TRBD1. The V gene end was trimmed by 4 bases and the J gene end by 3 bases; junction bases not matched to a gene: 9. Germline loops: CDR1 MDHEN, CDR2 SYDVKM. The CDR3 spans 15 residues. CDR3 sequence: CASSSNRQGRYEQYF. The CDR3, as DNA: TGTGCCAGCAGTTCCAACCGACAGGGCCGCTACGAGCAGTACTTC.

V gene TRBV29-1 combines with J gene TRBJ2-1, with a weak D call TRBD2 (6 bases). The V end was cut by 7 bases, the J end by 0 bases, with 13 bases between. From germline, CDR1 is SQVTM and CDR2 ANQGSEA. The CDR3 length is 14 residues. CDR3 in DNA: TGCAGCGCTGGGAAGGGAGGCTCCTACAATGAGCAGTTCTTC. This encodes CSAGKGGSYNEQFF.

The chain carries TRBV19 and TRBJ1-1, with TRBD1 identical over 7 bases. Germline lookup yields CDR1 LNHDA and CDR2 SQIVND (reference sequence). The CDR3 has 15 amino acids. Unmatched junction bases numbered 9, after V lost 3 bases and J lost 5 bases. The CDR3 DNA reads as TGTGCCAGTAGTATTCTGGCAGGGGGTTATACTGAAGCTTTCTTT. Translated, it gives CASSILAGGYTEAFF.